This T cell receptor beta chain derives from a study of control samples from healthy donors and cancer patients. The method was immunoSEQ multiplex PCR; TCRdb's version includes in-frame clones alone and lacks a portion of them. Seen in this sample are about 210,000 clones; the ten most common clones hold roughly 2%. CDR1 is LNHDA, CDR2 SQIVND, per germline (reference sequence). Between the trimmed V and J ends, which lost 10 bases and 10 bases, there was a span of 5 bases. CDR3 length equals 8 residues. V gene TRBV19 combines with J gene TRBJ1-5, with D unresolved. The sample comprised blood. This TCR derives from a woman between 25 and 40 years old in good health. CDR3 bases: TGTGCCACCGTTCCCCAGCATTTT. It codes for CATVPQHF.